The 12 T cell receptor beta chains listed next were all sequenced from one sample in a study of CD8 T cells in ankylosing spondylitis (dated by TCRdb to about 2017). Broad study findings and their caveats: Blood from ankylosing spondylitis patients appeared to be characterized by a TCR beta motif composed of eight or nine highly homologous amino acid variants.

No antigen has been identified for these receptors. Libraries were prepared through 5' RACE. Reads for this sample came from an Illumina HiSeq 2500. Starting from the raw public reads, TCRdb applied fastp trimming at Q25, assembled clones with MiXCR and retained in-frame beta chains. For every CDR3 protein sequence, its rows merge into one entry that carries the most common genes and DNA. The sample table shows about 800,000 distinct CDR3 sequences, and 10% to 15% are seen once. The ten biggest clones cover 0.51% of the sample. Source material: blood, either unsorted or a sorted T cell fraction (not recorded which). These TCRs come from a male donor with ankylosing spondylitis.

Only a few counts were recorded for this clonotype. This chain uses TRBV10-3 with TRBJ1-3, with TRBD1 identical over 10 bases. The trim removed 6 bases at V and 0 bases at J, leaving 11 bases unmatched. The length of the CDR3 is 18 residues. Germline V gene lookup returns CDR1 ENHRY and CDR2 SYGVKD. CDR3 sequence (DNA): TGTGCCATCAGGGGGACAGGGGTCAACGGAGGCTCTGGAAACACCATATATTTT. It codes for CAIRGTGVNGGSGNTIYF.

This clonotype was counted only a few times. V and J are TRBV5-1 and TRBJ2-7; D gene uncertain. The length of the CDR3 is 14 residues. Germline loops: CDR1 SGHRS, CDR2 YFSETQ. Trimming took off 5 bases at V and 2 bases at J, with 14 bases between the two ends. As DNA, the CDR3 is TGCGCCAGCAGTCCCGACATCCGGGCCTACGAGCAGTACTTC. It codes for CASSPDIRAYEQYF. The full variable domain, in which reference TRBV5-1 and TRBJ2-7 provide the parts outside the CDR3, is KAGVTQTPRYLIKTRGQQVTLSCSPISGHRSVSWYQQTPGQGLQFLFEYFSETQRNKGNFPGRFSGRQFSNSRSEMNVSTLELGDSALYLCASSPDIRAYEQYFGPGTRLTVT.

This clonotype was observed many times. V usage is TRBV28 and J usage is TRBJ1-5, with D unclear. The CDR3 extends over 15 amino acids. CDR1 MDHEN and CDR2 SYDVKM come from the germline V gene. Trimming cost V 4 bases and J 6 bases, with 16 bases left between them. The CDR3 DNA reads TGTGCCAGCAGTTGGGCCGGGAGGGCTCGTCAGCCCCAGCATTTT. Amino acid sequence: CASSWAGRARQPQHF. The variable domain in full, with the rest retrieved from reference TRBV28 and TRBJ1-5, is DVKVTQSSRYLVKRTGEKVFLECVQDMDHENMFWYRQDPGLGLRLIYFSYDVKMKEKGDIPEGYSVSREKKERFSLILESASTNQTSMYLCASSWAGRARQPQHFGDGTRLSIL.

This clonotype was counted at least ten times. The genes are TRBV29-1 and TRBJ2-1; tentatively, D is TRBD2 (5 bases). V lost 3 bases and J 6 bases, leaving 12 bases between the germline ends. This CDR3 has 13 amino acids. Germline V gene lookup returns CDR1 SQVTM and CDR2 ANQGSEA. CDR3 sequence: CSVEPFEGNEQFF. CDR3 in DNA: TGCAGCGTTGAGCCGTTCGAGGGCAATGAGCAGTTCTTC.

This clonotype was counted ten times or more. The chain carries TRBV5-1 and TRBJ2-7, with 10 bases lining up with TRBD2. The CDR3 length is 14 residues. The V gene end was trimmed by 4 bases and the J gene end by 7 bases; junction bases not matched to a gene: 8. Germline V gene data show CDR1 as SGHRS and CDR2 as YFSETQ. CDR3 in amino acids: CASSGLAGAGEQYF. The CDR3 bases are TGCGCCAGCAGCGGTCTAGCGGGAGCTGGGGAGCAGTACTTC.

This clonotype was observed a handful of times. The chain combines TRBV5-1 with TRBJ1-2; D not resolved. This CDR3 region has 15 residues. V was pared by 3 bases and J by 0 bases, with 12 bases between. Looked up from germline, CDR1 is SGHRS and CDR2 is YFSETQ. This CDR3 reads CASSSQPTANYGYTF. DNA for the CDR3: TGCGCCAGCAGCTCACAACCCACGGCTAACTATGGCTACACCTTC.

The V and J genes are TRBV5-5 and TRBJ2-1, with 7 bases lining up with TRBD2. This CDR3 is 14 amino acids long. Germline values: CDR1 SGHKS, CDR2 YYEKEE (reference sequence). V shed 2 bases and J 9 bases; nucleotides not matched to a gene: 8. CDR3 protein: CASSFWTSSVEQFF. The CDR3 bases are TGTGCCAGCAGCTTCTGGACTAGTAGCGTTGAGCAGTTCTTC.

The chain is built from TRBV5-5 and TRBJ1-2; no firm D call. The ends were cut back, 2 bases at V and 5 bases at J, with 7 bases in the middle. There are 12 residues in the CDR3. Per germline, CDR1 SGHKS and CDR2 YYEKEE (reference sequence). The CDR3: CASSFPDYGYTF. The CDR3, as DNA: TGTGCCAGCAGCTTCCCAGATTATGGCTACACCTTC.

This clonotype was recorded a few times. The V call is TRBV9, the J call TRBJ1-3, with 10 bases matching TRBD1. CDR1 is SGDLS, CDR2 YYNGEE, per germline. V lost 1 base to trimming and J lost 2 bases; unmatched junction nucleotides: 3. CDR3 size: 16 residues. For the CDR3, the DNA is TGTGCCAGCAGCGTATGGGGGACAGGGGCTGGAAACACCATATATTTT. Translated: CASSVWGTGAGNTIYF. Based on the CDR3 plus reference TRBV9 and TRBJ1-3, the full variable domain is DSGVTQTPKHLITATGQRVTLRCSPRSGDLSVYWYQQSLDQGLQFLIQYYNGEERAKGNILERFSAQQFPDLHSELNLSSLELGDSALYFCASSVWGTGAGNTIYFGEGSWLTVV.

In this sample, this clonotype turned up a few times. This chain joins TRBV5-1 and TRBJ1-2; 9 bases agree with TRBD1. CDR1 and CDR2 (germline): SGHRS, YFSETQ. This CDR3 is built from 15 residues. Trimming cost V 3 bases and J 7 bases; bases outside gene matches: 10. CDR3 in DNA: TGCGCCAGCAGCTCCCGAACAGGGGGCGCGAGTGGCTACACCTTC. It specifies CASSSRTGGASGYTF.

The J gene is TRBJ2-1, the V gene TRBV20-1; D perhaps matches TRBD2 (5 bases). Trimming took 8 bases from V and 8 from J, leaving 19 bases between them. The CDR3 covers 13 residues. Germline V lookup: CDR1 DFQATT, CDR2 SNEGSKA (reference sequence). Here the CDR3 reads CSIKGSPGDEQFF. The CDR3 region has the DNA TGCAGTATTAAGGGTTCACCCGGGGATGAGCAGTTCTTC.

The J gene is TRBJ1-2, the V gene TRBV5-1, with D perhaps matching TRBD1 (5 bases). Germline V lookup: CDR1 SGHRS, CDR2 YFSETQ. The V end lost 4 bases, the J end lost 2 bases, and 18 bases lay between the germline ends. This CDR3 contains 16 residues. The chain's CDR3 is CASSLDIAGRNYGYTF. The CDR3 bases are TGCGCCAGCAGCCTGGACATAGCAGGGCGGAACTATGGCTACACCTTC.